Below are 27 T cell receptor beta chains sequenced from a single sample in a study of patients and donors after allogeneic stem cell transplantation. TCRdb analysed the RT-PCR reads with MiXCR anew, one entry per CDR3 protein. In the table there are about 410,000 distinct CDR3 sequences, approximately 16% of which are singletons. Sequenced material: blood, either unsorted or a sorted T cell fraction (not recorded which). Receptors originate from a human donor who was either an allogeneic HSCT recipient or a stem cell or donor lymphocyte infusion donor (not recorded which). It is not recorded whose cells these are; they may come from a transplant donor.

The chain links TRBV24-1 to TRBJ1-4; unclear D gene. Germline V gives CDR1 KGHDR, CDR2 SFDVKD. V lost 3 bases and J lost 10, with 14 bases in between. The CDR3 spans 14 residues. CDR3 DNA: TGTGCCACCAGTGATCCCAGCGTTGGGAGAAAACTGTTTTTT. Translating it yields CATSDPSVGRKLFF.

J is TRBJ1-2 and V is TRBV27; 7 nucleotides align to TRBD1. Trimming at V came to 6 bases and at J to 5 bases, leaving 6 bases not matched to a gene. The CDR3 runs to 13 residues. The germline CDR1 and CDR2 sequences are MNHEY and SMNVEV (reference sequence). The CDR3 nucleotides read TGTGCCAGCAGGCCGACGACAGGGTATGGCTACACCTTC. This gives the protein CASRPTTGYGYTF.

The chain recombines TRBV20-1 with TRBJ2-7, with D possibly matching TRBD2 (6 bases). Looked up from germline, CDR1 is DFQATT and CDR2 is SNEGSKA (reference sequence). V was clipped by 6 bases and J by 4 bases, with 22 bases between them. The length of the CDR3 is 15 residues. As DNA, the CDR3 is TGCAGTGCCATAAACCGACTAGAAGCGCGGTACGAGCAGTACTTC. Its translation: CSAINRLEARYEQYF.

This clonotype was counted ten times or more. The chain couples TRBV7-2 to TRBJ2-1; perhaps TRBD2 as D (7 bases). Between the trimmed V and J ends, which lost 1 base and 4 bases, there was a span of 11 bases. CDR3 size: 15 residues. Germline CDR1 is SGHTA and CDR2 is FQGNSA. CDR3 sequence (DNA): TGTGCCAGCAGCTTAGGGCGGGGGCCTTACAATGAGCAGTTCTTC. This sequence encodes CASSLGRGPYNEQFF.

This clonotype showed up many times. The chain uses TRBV29-1 and TRBJ2-2; 7 bases map to TRBD2. Trimming removed 7 bases from V and 6 bases from J; junction bases left unmatched: 14. CDR3 length: 15 amino acids. Germline V CDR1 and CDR2: SQVTM, ANQGSEA. CDR3 amino acids: CSGGGGGSSPGELFF. The CDR3 DNA sequence: TGCAGCGGGGGGGGAGGCGGGAGTTCCCCCGGGGAGCTGTTTTTT.

The rearrangement uses TRBV7-9 and TRBJ2-7; no definite D call. The ends were cut back, 6 bases at V and 2 bases at J, with 11 bases in the middle. The CDR3 runs to 13 residues. The germline gives CDR1 SEHNR, CDR2 FQNEAQ (reference sequence). CDR3: CASRKDGAYEQYF. CDR3 bases: TGTGCCAGCAGGAAGGACGGAGCCTACGAGCAGTACTTC.

In its sample, this clonotype was seen a few times. The chain employs TRBV20-1 and TRBJ2-1, with D tentatively TRBD2 (7 bases). Trimming took 7 bases from V and 12 from J, leaving 22 bases between them. This CDR3 spans 13 amino acids. Germline V gene lookup returns CDR1 DFQATT and CDR2 SNEGSKA (reference sequence). For the CDR3, the DNA is TGCAGTGTCCTACGAGGGGGGGCGCCCGGGCAGTTCTTC. Residues: CSVLRGGAPGQFF.

This clonotype was seen a handful of times. This sequence joins TRBV10-3 and TRBJ2-1; D gene ambiguous. The CDR3 contains 16 residues. Germline V gene lookup returns CDR1 ENHRY and CDR2 SYGVKD. Trimming removed 0 bases at V and 4 bases at J, with 13 bases between. The CDR3 spells CAISESWLTSYNEQFF. The CDR3 bases are TGTGCCATCAGTGAGTCGTGGCTAACCTCTTACAATGAGCAGTTCTTC.

The sample holds many counts of this clonotype. This sequence joins TRBV5-1 and TRBJ2-1, with D maybe TRBD1 (5 bases). V was shortened by 3 bases and J by 7 bases, with 11 bases between the two germline ends. This CDR3 region has 13 residues. CDR1 SGHRS and CDR2 YFSETQ come from the germline V gene. This CDR3 reads CASSWTRANEQFF. The DNA of the CDR3 is TGCGCCAGCAGCTGGACAAGGGCTAATGAGCAGTTCTTC. Full variable domain (remainder filled in from reference TRBV5-1 and TRBJ2-1): KAGVTQTPRYLIKTRGQQVTLSCSPISGHRSVSWYQQTPGQGLQFLFEYFSETQRNKGNFPGRFSGRQFSNSRSEMNVSTLELGDSALYLCASSWTRANEQFFGPGTRLTVL.

The chain uses TRBV3-1 and TRBJ2-5; 7 bases agree with TRBD2. In germline, CDR1 is LGHDT, CDR2 YNNKEL (reference sequence). This CDR3 has 15 residues. Trimming cost V 1 base and J 4 bases; bases outside gene matches: 6. As DNA, the CDR3 is TGTGCCAGCAGCCAAGGTACGGCGGGAGTAGAGACCCAGTACTTC. As protein: CASSQGTAGVETQYF.

This clonotype was seen more than once but under ten times. V gene TRBV3-1 combines with J gene TRBJ2-5, with D unclear. The CDR3 length is 17 residues. V shed 0 bases and J shed 0 bases, with 14 bases lying between them. The V gene's germline CDR1 is LGHDT and CDR2 YNNKEL (reference sequence). CDR3 DNA: TGTGCCAGCAGCCAAGATCTTGTCAGAAGAAACCAAGAGACCCAGTACTTC. This gives the protein CASSQDLVRRNQETQYF.

J is TRBJ1-5 and V is TRBV11-1, with 8 positions matching TRBD1. The CDR3 is made up of 18 amino acids. V lost 4 bases to trimming and J lost 1 base; unmatched junction nucleotides: 12. The germline V gene has CDR1 SGHAT and CDR2 FQDESV (reference sequence). CDR3 region: CASSSGLGTGRSNQPQHF. CDR3 sequence (DNA): TGTGCCAGCAGCTCCGGACTCGGGACAGGAAGGAGCAATCAGCCCCAGCATTTT.

The V call is TRBV12-3 or TRBV12-4, the J call TRBJ1-6; perhaps TRBD1 as D (6 bases). V lost 5 bases and J 11 bases, leaving 7 bases between the germline ends. This CDR3 is built from 11 residues. The CDR3 region is CASSQGPPLHF. The CDR3 DNA follows: TGTGCCAGCAGTCAGGGGCCACCCCTCCACTTT.

J is TRBJ2-7 and V is TRBV2, with D tentatively TRBD1 or TRBD2 (6 bases each). Germline assignment: CDR1 SNHLY and CDR2 FYNNEI. There are 13 residues in the CDR3. Trimming pared 7 bases from V and 6 bases from J, leaving 16 bases between. CDR3: CASKGERASEQYF. The CDR3 coding sequence is TGTGCCAGCAAGGGGGAGCGGGCTAGCGAGCAGTACTTC.

The chain joins TRBV2 to TRBJ2-5; 7 bases agree with TRBD1. The germline V gene encodes CDR1 SNHLY and CDR2 FYNNEI. The CDR3 totals 13 residues. After removal of 6 bases from V and 4 bases from J, the junction contained 5 bases not matched to a gene. Here the CDR3 DNA reads TGTGCCAGCAGCGGGACAGTTAGAGAGACCCAGTACTTC. Translating it yields CASSGTVRETQYF. Full variable domain (rest looked up from reference TRBV2 and TRBJ2-5): EPEVTQTPSHQVTQMGQEVILRCVPISNHLYFYWYRQILGQKVEFLVSFYNNEISEKSEIFDDQFSVERPDGSNFTLKIRSTKLEDSAMYFCASSGTVRETQYFGPGTRLLVL.

The chain is built from TRBV15 and TRBJ2-7; TRBD1 is a possible D gene (6 bases). V lost 0 bases and J lost 6, with 24 bases in between. This CDR3 spans 18 amino acids. Germline CDR1 LNHNV, CDR2 YYDKDF (reference sequence). CDR3 sequence (DNA): TGTGCCACCAGCAGAGATCAAAATAGCCACAGGGTATACGTCGAGCAGTACTTC. Its translation: CATSRDQNSHRVYVEQYF.

The sample holds a few counts of this clonotype. The chain uses TRBV6-1 and TRBJ1-2; TRBD1 might be the D (6 bases). Trimming removed 6 bases from V and 6 bases from J, with 20 bases in between. CDR1 is MNHNS, CDR2 SASEGT, per germline. The CDR3 is 15 residues long. The CDR3 reads CASSPGQLGDNGYTF. The CDR3, as DNA: TGTGCCAGCAGCCCCGGACAGCTGGGTGACAATGGCTACACCTTC.

This clonotype has ten or more counts. This chain uses TRBV24-1 with TRBJ1-2; the match to TRBD1 covers 7 bases. This CDR3 has 13 amino acids. Germline assignment: CDR1 KGHDR and CDR2 SFDVKD. The ends lost 7 bases at V and 6 bases at J; junction bases unmatched: 7. CDR3 sequence reads: CATRMTGNNGYTF. CDR3 nucleotides: TGTGCCACCAGGATGACAGGGAATAATGGCTACACCTTC.

The CDR3 DNA is TGTGCCAGCAGCCAAACCTGGGGGGCCTACAATGAGCAGTTCTTC. Protein sequence: CASSQTWGAYNEQFF. The V gene is TRBV3-1, the J gene TRBJ2-1; D may be TRBD2 (6 bases). The CDR3 contains 15 residues. Per the germline V gene, CDR1 is LGHDT and CDR2 is YNNKEL (reference sequence). V gave up 2 bases and J gave up 2 bases, with 10 bases separating them.

This clonotype was counted a few times. This rearrangement joins TRBV4-2 to TRBJ2-7; 9 bases line up with TRBD2. The V and J ends lost 1 base and 3 bases, in that order; junction bases with no gene match: 4. CDR1 is LGHNA and CDR2 is YNFKEQ in the germline V gene. The CDR3 extends over 15 amino acids. The DNA for the CDR3 is TGTGCCAGCAGCCAAGTTAGCGGGGGCCTCTACGAGCAGTACTTC. Translated: CASSQVSGGLYEQYF.

This clonotype was seen at least ten times. This sequence joins TRBV4-3 and TRBJ2-3; 7 bases agree with TRBD2. The V segment lost 3 bases and the J segment 2 bases; nucleotides outside the gene matches: 8. The CDR3 length is 16 residues. Germline-derived CDR1 and CDR2 are LGHNA and YSLEER. DNA for the CDR3: TGCGCCAGCAGCCATCTGACTAGCCCTAACACAGATACGCAGTATTTT. Its translation: CASSHLTSPNTDTQYF.

This chain uses TRBV5-6 with TRBJ1-5, with D unresolved. The CDR3 spans 12 residues. The germline gives CDR1 SGHDT, CDR2 YYEEEE. V lost 1 base and J lost 5, with 4 bases in between. CDR3 sequence: CASSLYHQPQHF. The CDR3 nucleotides read TGTGCCAGCAGCTTGTACCATCAGCCCCAGCATTTT.

This clonotype was detected ten times or more. This chain joins TRBV7-9 and TRBJ2-3; 9 nucleotides match TRBD1. The trim removed 7 bases at V and 2 bases at J, leaving 7 bases unmatched. This CDR3 contains 15 residues. From germline, CDR1 is SEHNR and CDR2 FQNEAQ (reference sequence). CDR3 region: CASNQGQGLTDTQYF. The CDR3 bases are TGTGCCAGCAACCAGGGACAGGGCCTCACAGATACGCAGTATTTT. Full variable domain (outside the CDR3, taken from reference TRBV7-9 and TRBJ2-3): DTGVSQNPRHKITKRGQNVTFRCDPISEHNRLYWYRQTLGQGPEFLTYFQNEAQLEKSRLLSDRFSAERPKGSFSTLEIQRTEQGDSAMYLCASNQGQGLTDTQYFGPGTRLTVL.

The rearrangement uses TRBV29-1 and TRBJ1-1; D gene uncertain. V was shortened by 1 base and J by 4 bases, with 4 bases between the two germline ends. This CDR3 is built from 11 residues. CDR1 and CDR2 from the germline V gene are SQVTM and ANQGSEA. The CDR3 loop reads CSVEVSTEAFF. DNA of the CDR3: TGCAGCGTTGAAGTCTCCACTGAAGCTTTCTTT.

This chain connects TRBV20-1 to TRBJ1-1, with unresolved D. Germline assignment: CDR1 DFQATT and CDR2 SNEGSKA (reference sequence). The CDR3 has 12 residues. V was pared by 2 bases and J by 5 bases, with 9 bases between. CDR3 nucleotides: TGCAGTGCTAGATGGGGTTTTACTGAAGCTTTCTTT. It encodes CSARWGFTEAFF.

This clonotype turned up a few times. V and J are TRBV9 and TRBJ1-6, with 7 bases identical to TRBD1. This CDR3 has 14 amino acids. Trimming took 3 bases from V and 10 from J; bases not matched to a gene: 7. Germline CDR1 SGDLS, CDR2 YYNGEE. For the CDR3, the DNA is TGTGCCAGCAGCGCACTTACAGGGGTCTCACCCCTCCACTTT. This codes for CASSALTGVSPLHF.

This clonotype appeared many times. This chain connects TRBV5-1 to TRBJ2-2; D is uncertain. Trimming pared 4 bases from V and 0 bases from J, leaving 10 bases between. The CDR3 sequence is 15 residues long. The germline gives CDR1 SGHRS, CDR2 YFSETQ. CDR3: CASSTTIANTGELFF. The CDR3 region has the DNA TGCGCCAGCAGCACGACAATAGCGAACACCGGGGAGCTGTTTTTT. The variable domain in full, completed from reference TRBV5-1 and TRBJ2-2, reads KAGVTQTPRYLIKTRGQQVTLSCSPISGHRSVSWYQQTPGQGLQFLFEYFSETQRNKGNFPGRFSGRQFSNSRSEMNVSTLELGDSALYLCASSTTIANTGELFFGEGSRLTVL.